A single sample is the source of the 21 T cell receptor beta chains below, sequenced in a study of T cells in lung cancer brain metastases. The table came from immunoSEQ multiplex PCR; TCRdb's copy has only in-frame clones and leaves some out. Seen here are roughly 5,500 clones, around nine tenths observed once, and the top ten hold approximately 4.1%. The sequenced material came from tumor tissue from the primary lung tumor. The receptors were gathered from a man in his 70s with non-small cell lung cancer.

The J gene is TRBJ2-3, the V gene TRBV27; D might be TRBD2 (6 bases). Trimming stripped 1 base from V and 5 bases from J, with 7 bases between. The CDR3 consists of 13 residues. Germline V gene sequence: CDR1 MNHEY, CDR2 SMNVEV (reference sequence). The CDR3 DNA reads TGTGCCAGCAGTTTATACGGGGGAGATACGCAGTATTTT. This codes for CASSLYGGDTQYF.

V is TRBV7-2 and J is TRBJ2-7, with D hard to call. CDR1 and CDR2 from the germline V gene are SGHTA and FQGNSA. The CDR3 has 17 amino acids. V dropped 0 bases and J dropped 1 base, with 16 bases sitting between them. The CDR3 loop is CASSLAPPGSMSYEQYF. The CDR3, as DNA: TGTGCCAGCAGCTTAGCCCCTCCCGGGTCGATGTCCTACGAGCAGTACTTC.

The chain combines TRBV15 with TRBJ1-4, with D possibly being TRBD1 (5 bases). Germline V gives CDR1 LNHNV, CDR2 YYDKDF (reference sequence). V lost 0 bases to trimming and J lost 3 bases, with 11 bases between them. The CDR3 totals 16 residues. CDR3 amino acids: CATSRESGLSNEKLFF. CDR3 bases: TGTGCCACCAGCAGAGAATCGGGACTGTCTAATGAAAAACTGTTTTTT. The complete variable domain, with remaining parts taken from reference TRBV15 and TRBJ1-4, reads DAMVIQNPRYQVTQFGKPVTLSCSQTLNHNVMYWYQQKSSQAPKLLFHYYDKDFNNEADTPDNFQSRRPNTSFCFLDIRSPGLGDTAMYLCATSRESGLSNEKLFFGSGTQLSVL.

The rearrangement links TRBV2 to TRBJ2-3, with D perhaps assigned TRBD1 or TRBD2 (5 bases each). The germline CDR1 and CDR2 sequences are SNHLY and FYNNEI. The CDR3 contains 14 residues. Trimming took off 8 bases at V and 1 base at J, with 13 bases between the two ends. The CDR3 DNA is TGTGCCAGCGGGGGAGATCTCGGCACAGATACGCAGTATTTT. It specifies CASGGDLGTDTQYF.

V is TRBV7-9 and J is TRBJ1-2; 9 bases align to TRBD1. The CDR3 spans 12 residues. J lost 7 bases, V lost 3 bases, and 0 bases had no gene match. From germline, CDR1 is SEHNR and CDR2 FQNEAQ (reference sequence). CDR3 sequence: CASSLGQGGYTF. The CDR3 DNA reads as TGTGCCAGCAGCTTGGGACAGGGTGGCTACACCTTC. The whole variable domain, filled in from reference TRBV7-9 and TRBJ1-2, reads DTGVSQNPRHKITKRGQNVTFRCDPISEHNRLYWYRQTLGQGPEFLTYFQNEAQLEKSRLLSDRFSAERPKGSFSTLEIQRTEQGDSAMYLCASSLGQGGYTFGSGTRLTVV.

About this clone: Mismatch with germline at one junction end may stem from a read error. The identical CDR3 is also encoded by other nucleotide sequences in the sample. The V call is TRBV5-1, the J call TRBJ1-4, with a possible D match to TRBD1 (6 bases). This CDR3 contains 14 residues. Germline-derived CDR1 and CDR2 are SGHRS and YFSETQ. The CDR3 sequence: CASRTGGAGEKLFF. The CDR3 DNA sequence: TGCGCCAGCAGAACGGGGGGCGCGGGTGAAAAATTGTTTTTT. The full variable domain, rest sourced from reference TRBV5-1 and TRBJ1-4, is KAGVTQTPRYLIKTRGQQVTLSCSPISGHRSVSWYQQTPGQGLQFLFEYFSETQRNKGNFPGRFSGRQFSNSRSEMNVSTLELGDSALYLCASRTGGAGEKLFFGSGTQLSVL.

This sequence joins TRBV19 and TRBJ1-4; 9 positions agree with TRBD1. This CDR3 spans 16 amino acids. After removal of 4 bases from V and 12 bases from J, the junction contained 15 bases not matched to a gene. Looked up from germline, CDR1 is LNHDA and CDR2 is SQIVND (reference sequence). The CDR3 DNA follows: TGTGCCAGTAGTAGCAAGGACAGGGGAGACCTCGATGAACTGTTTTTT. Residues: CASSSKDRGDLDELFF.

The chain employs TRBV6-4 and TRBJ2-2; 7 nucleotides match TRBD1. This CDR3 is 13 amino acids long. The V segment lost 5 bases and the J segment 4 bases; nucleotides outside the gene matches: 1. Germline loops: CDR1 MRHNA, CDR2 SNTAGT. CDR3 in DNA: TGTGCCAGCAGTAGGGACAGCACCGGGGAGCTGTTTTTT. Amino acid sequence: CASSRDSTGELFF.

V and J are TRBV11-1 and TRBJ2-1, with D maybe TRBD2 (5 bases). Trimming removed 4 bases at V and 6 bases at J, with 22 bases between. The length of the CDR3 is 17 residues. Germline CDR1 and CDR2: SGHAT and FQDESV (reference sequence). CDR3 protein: CASSSGWLASPLNEQFF. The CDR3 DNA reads TGTGCCAGCAGCTCAGGATGGTTGGCTAGCCCCCTCAATGAGCAGTTCTTC.

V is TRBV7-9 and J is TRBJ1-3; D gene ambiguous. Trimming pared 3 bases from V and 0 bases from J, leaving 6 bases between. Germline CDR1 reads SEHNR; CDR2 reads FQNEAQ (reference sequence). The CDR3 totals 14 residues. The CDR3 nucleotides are TGTGCCAGCAGCTTCGGGATCTCTGGAAACACCATATATTTT. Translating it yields CASSFGISGNTIYF.

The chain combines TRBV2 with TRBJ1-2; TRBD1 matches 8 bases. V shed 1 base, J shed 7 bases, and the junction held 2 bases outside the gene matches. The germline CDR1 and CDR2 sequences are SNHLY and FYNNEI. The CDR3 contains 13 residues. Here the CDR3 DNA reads TGTGCCAGCAGTGAAGGGACAGGGTTTGGCTACACCTTC. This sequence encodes CASSEGTGFGYTF.

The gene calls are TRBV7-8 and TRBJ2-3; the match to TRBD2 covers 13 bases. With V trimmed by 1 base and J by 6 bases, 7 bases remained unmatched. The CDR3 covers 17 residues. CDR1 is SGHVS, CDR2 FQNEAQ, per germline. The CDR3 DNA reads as TGTGCCAGCAGCTTAGGGGGACTAGCGGGGCATAGGGATACGCAGTATTTT. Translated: CASSLGGLAGHRDTQYF.

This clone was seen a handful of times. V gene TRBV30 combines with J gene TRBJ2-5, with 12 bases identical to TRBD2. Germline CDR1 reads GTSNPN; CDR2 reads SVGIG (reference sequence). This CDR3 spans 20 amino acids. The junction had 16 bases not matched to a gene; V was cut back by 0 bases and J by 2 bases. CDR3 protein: CAWSVRWTSGTPRGQETQYF. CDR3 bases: TGTGCCTGGAGTGTAAGGTGGACTAGCGGGACTCCTAGGGGGCAAGAGACCCAGTACTTC.

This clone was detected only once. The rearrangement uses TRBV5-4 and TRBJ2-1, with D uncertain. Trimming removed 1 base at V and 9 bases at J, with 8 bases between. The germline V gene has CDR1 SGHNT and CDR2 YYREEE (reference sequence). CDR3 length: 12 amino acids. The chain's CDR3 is CASSLISSEQFF. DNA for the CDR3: TGTGCCAGCAGCTTGATCTCGTCTGAGCAGTTCTTC.

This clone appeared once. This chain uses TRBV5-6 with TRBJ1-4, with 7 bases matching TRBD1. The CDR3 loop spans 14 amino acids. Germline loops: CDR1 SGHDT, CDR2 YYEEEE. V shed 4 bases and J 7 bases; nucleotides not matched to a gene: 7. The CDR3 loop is CASSEGQSGEKLFF. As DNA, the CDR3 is TGTGCCAGCAGCGAGGGACAGTCTGGTGAAAAACTGTTTTTT.

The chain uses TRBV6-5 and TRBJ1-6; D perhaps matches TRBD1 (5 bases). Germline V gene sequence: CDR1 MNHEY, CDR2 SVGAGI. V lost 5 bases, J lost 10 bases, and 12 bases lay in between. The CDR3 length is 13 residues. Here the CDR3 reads CASSRGHDSPLHF. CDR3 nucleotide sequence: TGTGCCAGCAGTAGAGGACACGACTCACCCCTCCACTTT.

Here the CDR3 DNA reads TGTGCCAGCAGCTTGGGGCCCCAGCGGATAACGACCGGGGAGCTGTTTTTT. The encoded protein is CASSLGPQRITTGELFF. The genes are TRBV5-4 and TRBJ2-2; tentative D call: TRBD2 (5 bases). This CDR3 has 17 residues. V was trimmed by 0 bases and J by 5 bases, leaving 17 bases between them. The germline CDR1 and CDR2 sequences are SGHNT and YYREEE (reference sequence).

The DNA of the CDR3 is TGCGCCAGCAGCCCTAGGACAGGTCGGGACACTGAAGCTTTCTTT. Translating it yields CASSPRTGRDTEAFF. The chain is built from TRBV5-1 and TRBJ1-1, with 7 bases lining up with TRBD1. Losses at the gene ends were 4 bases for V and 3 bases for J; bases not matched to a gene: 9. The germline CDR1 and CDR2 sequences are SGHRS and YFSETQ. The CDR3 length is 15 residues.

CDR3 region: CASSLNTVFGTSAYNEQFF. CDR3 DNA sequence: TGCGCCAGCAGCTTGAATACCGTATTCGGGACTAGCGCCTACAATGAGCAGTTCTTC. This chain joins TRBV5-1 and TRBJ2-1, with 10 bases aligning to TRBD2. Germline loops: CDR1 SGHRS, CDR2 YFSETQ. The CDR3 length is 19 residues. V was clipped by 1 base and J by 2 bases; unmatched bases: 12.

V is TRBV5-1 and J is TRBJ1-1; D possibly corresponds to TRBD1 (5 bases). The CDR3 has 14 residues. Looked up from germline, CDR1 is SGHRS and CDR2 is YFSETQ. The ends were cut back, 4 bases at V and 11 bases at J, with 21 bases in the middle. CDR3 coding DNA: TGCGCCAGCAGCGTGGGGGGGTGGGACGCGGAGGCTTTCTTT. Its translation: CASSVGGWDAEAFF.

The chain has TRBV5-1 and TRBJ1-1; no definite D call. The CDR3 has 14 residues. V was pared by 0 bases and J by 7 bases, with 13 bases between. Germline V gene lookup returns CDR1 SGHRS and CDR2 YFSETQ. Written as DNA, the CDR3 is TGCGCCAGCAGCTTGGGTTACGGAGTTGTTGAAGCTTTCTTT. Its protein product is CASSLGYGVVEAFF.